This T cell receptor (beta chain) was captured by sequencing in a study of CD8+CD57+ T cells in acquired aplastic anemia. This CDR3 has 15 residues. Looked up from germline, CDR1 is ENHRY and CDR2 is SYGVKD. V shed 3 bases, J shed 7 bases, and the junction held 7 bases outside the gene matches. The template used for profiling TCR beta VDJ and CDR3 was genomic DNA. MiXCR, applied by TCRdb to the reads, yields one record per CDR3 protein. Counted here are about 180,000 distinct CDR3 sequences, roughly 43% occurring once; the ten biggest clones make up under 1.2%. Flow cytometry had shown expanded CD8+CD57+ cells in the patients chosen for sequencing. The cohort consisted entirely of patients having severe acquired aplastic anemia.

The specimen sequenced was sorted CD4+, CD8+, or CD8+CD57+ T cells (not recorded which) from PBMCs. V gene TRBV10-3 combines with J gene TRBJ2-1; 9 bases map to TRBD2. This receptor was identified in a human donor with aplastic anemia. CDR3 sequence reads: CAISDIAGAGNEQFF. Here the CDR3 DNA reads TGTGCCATCAGTGACATAGCGGGAGCGGGAAATGAGCAGTTCTTC.